This passage covers 2 T cell receptor beta chains from one sample sequenced in a study of blood T cells in healthy people across ages. PCR was performed a second time for roughly 7 to 12 cycles using a sample-barcoded 5' primer and a J-beta primer mix. TCRdb ran MiXCR on the 5' RACE reads and lists one entry per CDR3 protein. Of roughly 650,000 distinct CDR3 sequences in the sample, around 32% are singletons; the top ten hold 15% to 17%. The sequenced sample was blood. These receptors all stem from an elderly woman in good health.

This clonotype has only a few counts. This chain uses TRBV28 with TRBJ1-1, with D perhaps TRBD1 (6 bases). The CDR3 has 13 amino acids. CDR1 is MDHEN, CDR2 SYDVKM, per germline. V was pared by 6 bases and J by 4 bases, with 12 bases between. CDR3 sequence: CASSVQGATEAFF. CDR3 DNA sequence: TGTGCCAGCAGCGTACAGGGCGCCACTGAAGCTTTCTTT.

This sequence joins TRBV20-1 and TRBJ1-2; unclear D gene. The V gene's germline CDR1 is DFQATT and CDR2 SNEGSKA (reference sequence). CDR3 length: 15 amino acids. CDR3 nucleotides: TGCAGGTGGGAAATGGGCACCCTTTACGGATATGGCTACACCTTC. As protein: CRWEMGTLYGYGYTF.